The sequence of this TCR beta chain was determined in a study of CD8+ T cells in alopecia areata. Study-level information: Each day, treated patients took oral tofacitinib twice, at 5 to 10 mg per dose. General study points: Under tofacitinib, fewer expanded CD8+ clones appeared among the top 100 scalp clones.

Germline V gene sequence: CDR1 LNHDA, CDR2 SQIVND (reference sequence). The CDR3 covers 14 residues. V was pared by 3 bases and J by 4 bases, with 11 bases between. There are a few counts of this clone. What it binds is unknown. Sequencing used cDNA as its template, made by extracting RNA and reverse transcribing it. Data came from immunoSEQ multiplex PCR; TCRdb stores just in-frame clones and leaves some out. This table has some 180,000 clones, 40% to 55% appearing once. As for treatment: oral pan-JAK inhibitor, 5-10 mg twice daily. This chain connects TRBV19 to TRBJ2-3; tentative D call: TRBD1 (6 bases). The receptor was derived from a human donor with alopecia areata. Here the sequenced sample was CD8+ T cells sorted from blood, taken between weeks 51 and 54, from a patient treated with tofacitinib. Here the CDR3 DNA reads TGTGCCAGTAGTATCACAGGGCGGGCAGATACGCAGTATTTT. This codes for CASSITGRADTQYF. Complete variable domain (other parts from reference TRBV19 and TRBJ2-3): DGGITQSPKYLFRKEGQNVTLSCEQNLNHDAMYWYRQDPGQGLRLIYYSQIVNDFQKGDIAEGYSVSREKKESFPLTVTSAQKNPTAFYLCASSITGRADTQYFGPGTRLTVL.